The 26 T cell receptor beta chains given below trace back to one sample, sequenced in a study of T cells in Graves' hyperthyroidism and ophthalmopathy (dated by TCRdb to about 2019). Library generation was performed with multiplex PCR. The sequencing machine was an Illumina HiSeq 2000. The TCR beta CDR3 regions were amplified from the RNA transcripts. A first-round RT-PCR of the TCR CDR3 used the HTBI primer set with the Qiagen OneStep RT-PCR kit. The public sequencing data were trimmed at Q25 with fastp and processed into clonotypes with MiXCR by TCRdb, which kept only in-frame beta chains. Rows are unified per CDR3 protein, each entry keeping the most common DNA and genes. The sample contains 400,000 to 500,000 distinct CDR3 sequences, roughly an eighth of them found a single time. The top ten constitute roughly 17% of the sample. The sequencing input was blood. These receptors originate from a woman between 18 and 29 years old with Graves' hyperthyroidism.

This clonotype came up many times. This rearrangement joins TRBV12-3 or TRBV12-4 to TRBJ2-1; TRBD2 matches 13 bases. Trimming at V came to 5 bases and at J to 7 bases, leaving 11 bases not matched to a gene. The CDR3 covers 17 residues. CDR3 residues: CASSHRTSGSRGNEQFF. In DNA form, the CDR3 reads TGTGCCAGCAGTCATAGGACTAGCGGGAGCCGCGGGAATGAGCAGTTCTTC.

The genes are TRBV11-2 and TRBJ1-1; no definite D call. Germline values: CDR1 SGHAT, CDR2 FQNNGV. Trimming took 5 bases from V and 4 from J, leaving 8 bases between them. The CDR3 spans 12 residues. CDR3 DNA: TGTGCCAGCAGCCCTACAATCACTGAAGCTTTCTTT. Protein sequence: CASSPTITEAFF. The entire variable domain, with the rest obtained from reference TRBV11-2 and TRBJ1-1, is as follows: EAGVAQSPRYKIIEKRQSVAFWCNPISGHATLYWYQQILGQGPKLLIQFQNNGVVDDSQLPKDRFSAERLKGVDSTLKIQPAKLEDSAVYLCASSPTITEAFFGQGTRLTVV.

The chain has TRBV20-1 and TRBJ1-2; 9 positions agree with TRBD1. The CDR3 consists of 13 residues. With V trimmed by 6 bases and J by 3 bases, 5 bases remained unmatched. Per germline, CDR1 DFQATT and CDR2 SNEGSKA (reference sequence). DNA for the CDR3: TGCAGTGCGGATGACAGGGGGTACTATGGCTACACCTTC. Translation gives CSADDRGYYGYTF.

This chain joins TRBV5-5 and TRBJ1-2, with D hard to call. Trimming left V 4 bases short and J 4 bases short, with 14 bases between. Looked up from germline, CDR1 is SGHKS and CDR2 is YYEKEE (reference sequence). This CDR3 contains 14 residues. The CDR3 loop reads CASSGWGHAYGYTF. The CDR3 DNA reads TGTGCCAGCAGCGGGTGGGGTCACGCCTATGGCTACACCTTC.

This clonotype was seen repeatedly, ten times or more. This chain connects TRBV12-3 or TRBV12-4 to TRBJ1-5; TRBD1 is a possible D gene (6 bases). The CDR3 length is 14 residues. The V end was cut by 1 base, the J end by 5 bases, with 9 bases between. CDR3 DNA: TGTGCCAGCAGTTTAGGGCACAGGGATCAGCCCCAGCATTTT. Its translation is CASSLGHRDQPQHF.

This clonotype was observed many times. The chain couples TRBV30 to TRBJ2-2; D call uncertain. Germline V CDR1 and CDR2: GTSNPN, SVGIG (reference sequence). The CDR3 spans 15 residues. V shed 0 bases and J shed 6 bases, with 14 bases lying between them. The CDR3 sequence: CAWSVRRRISGELFF. For the CDR3, the DNA is TGTGCCTGGAGTGTACGACGACGAATCTCCGGGGAGCTGTTTTTT.

This clonotype was counted ten times or more. The CDR3 region has the DNA TGTGCCAGCAGGGGGTGGGGCAACACCGGGGAGCTGTTTTTT. Residues: CASRGWGNTGELFF. This sequence joins TRBV2 and TRBJ2-2, with D possibly matching TRBD1 (5 bases). Germline lookup yields CDR1 SNHLY and CDR2 FYNNEI. The V end was cut by 6 bases, the J end by 2 bases, with 10 bases between. The CDR3 spans 14 residues.

This clonotype came up many times. The chain combines TRBV12-3 or TRBV12-4 with TRBJ1-4; TRBD1 matches 10 bases. With 3 bases clipped from V and 5 bases from J, the junction kept 6 bases outside the gene matches. The CDR3 spans 16 residues. In DNA form, the CDR3 reads TGTGCCAGCAGTTTCGGGCCGGGACAGGGGAATGAAAAACTGTTTTTT. Encoded protein: CASSFGPGQGNEKLFF.

This clonotype was observed many times. V and J are TRBV14 and TRBJ2-3; 10 nucleotides line up with TRBD2. This CDR3 is built from 16 residues. The V segment lost 4 bases and the J segment 1 base; nucleotides outside the gene matches: 5. The V gene's germline CDR1 is SGHDN and CDR2 FVKESK. CDR3 sequence reads: CASSPPGTSGTDTQYF. CDR3 coding DNA: TGTGCCAGCAGCCCACCCGGGACTAGCGGCACAGATACGCAGTATTTT.

The chain recombines TRBV19 with TRBJ2-1; a weak D match, TRBD2 (5 bases). Germline V lookup: CDR1 LNHDA, CDR2 SQIVND (reference sequence). V lost 7 bases and J 8 bases, leaving 9 bases between the germline ends. This CDR3 contains 11 residues. This CDR3 reads CASNAGDEQFF. CDR3 nucleotides: TGTGCCAGTAACGCGGGCGATGAGCAGTTCTTC.

This clonotype appeared many times. CDR3 DNA: TGTGCCAGCAGCGTTAGCGGGAGAGGCGAGCAGTTCTTC. Translated: CASSVSGRGEQFF. This chain links TRBV11-2 with TRBJ2-1, with 9 bases lining up with TRBD2. The CDR3 totals 13 residues. The germline CDR1 and CDR2 sequences are SGHAT and FQNNGV. V lost 5 bases, J lost 10 bases, and 6 bases stayed unmatched.

About this clonotype: Being one base from a much bigger clone, this may be a read error. This sequence joins TRBV29-1 and TRBJ1-1; D might be TRBD1 (6 bases). The CDR3 spans 18 residues. Germline V gene sequence: CDR1 SQVTM, CDR2 ANQGSEA. V shed 1 base and J shed 1 base, with 22 bases lying between them. CDR3 in DNA: TGCAGCGTTGAAGCATTCCGGGGGGCCCGTAGGAGGAACACTGAAGCTTTCTTT. Translated, it gives CSVEAFRGARRRNTEAFF. Full variable domain (outside the CDR3, taken from reference TRBV29-1 and TRBJ1-1): SAVISQKPSRDICQRGTSLTIQCQVDSQVTMMFWYRQQPGQSLTLIATANQGSEATYESGFVIDKFPISRPNLTFSTLTVSNMSPEDSSIYLCSVEAFRGARRRNTEAFFGQGTRLTVV.

This clonotype was counted a few times. The chain combines TRBV4-1 with TRBJ2-7; D is ambiguous. Trimming took off 1 base at V and 3 bases at J, with 16 bases between the two ends. The CDR3 loop spans 16 amino acids. Germline CDR1 reads MGHRA; CDR2 reads YSYEKL. The CDR3 sequence is CASSQVGDQRIYEQYF. The CDR3, as DNA: TGCGCCAGCAGCCAAGTCGGAGACCAACGGATCTACGAGCAGTACTTC.

This clonotype was seen at least ten times. The chain is built from TRBV20-1 and TRBJ1-1, with D tentatively TRBD1 (5 bases). Germline values: CDR1 DFQATT, CDR2 SNEGSKA (reference sequence). This CDR3 contains 13 residues. Trimming removed 5 bases from V and 5 bases from J, with 15 bases in between. CDR3 bases: TGCAGTGCTGGGGACGGCCCCGGAACTGAAGCTTTCTTT. It is translated as CSAGDGPGTEAFF.

V usage is TRBV11-1 and J usage is TRBJ2-5; no definite D call. Per germline, CDR1 SGHAT and CDR2 FQDESV (reference sequence). Trimming left V 1 base short and J 5 bases short, with 8 bases between. The CDR3 is 13 residues long. CDR3 DNA sequence: TGTGCCAGCAGCTTAGATTTGCTGGAGACCCAGTACTTC. Its protein is CASSLDLLETQYF.

This clonotype occurred many times. The chain is built from TRBV12-3 or TRBV12-4 and TRBJ1-6; 12 nucleotides align to TRBD1. V lost 2 bases, J lost 9 bases, and 5 bases stayed unmatched. This CDR3 is 16 amino acids long. CDR3: CASSLRPGQGASPLHF. The DNA of the CDR3 is TGTGCCAGCAGTTTACGGCCGGGACAGGGGGCTTCACCCCTCCACTTT.

This clonotype was detected ten times or more. V usage is TRBV6-2 or TRBV6-3 and J usage is TRBJ2-1; maybe TRBD1 (5 bases). The CDR3 has 14 amino acids. The V gene lost 5 bases and the J gene lost 2 bases, with 10 bases spanning the gap. CDR1 is MNHEY, CDR2 SVGEGT, per germline. In DNA, the CDR3 is TGTGCCAGCAGTCAGGGTGCCCCCTACAATGAGCAGTTCTTC. This gives the protein CASSQGAPYNEQFF.

This clonotype came up many times. The V call is TRBV19, the J call TRBJ1-2; 7 bases fit TRBD1. This CDR3 comprises 14 residues. Germline V gene lookup returns CDR1 LNHDA and CDR2 SQIVND (reference sequence). Germline trimming cut 4 bases from V and 0 bases from J; bases unmatched to any gene: 2. For the CDR3, the DNA is TGTGCCAGTAGTAGGGGACAGTCTAACTATGGCTACACCTTC. Translation gives CASSRGQSNYGYTF.

The table lists this clonotype with a few counts. This chain joins TRBV7-2 and TRBJ2-1, with D uncertain. This CDR3 has 16 residues. The germline V gene encodes CDR1 SGHTA and CDR2 FQGNSA. The ends were cut back, 2 bases at V and 0 bases at J, with 11 bases in the middle. CDR3: CASSLRSSISYNEQFF. CDR3 DNA sequence: TGTGCCAGCAGCTTAAGGTCTAGTATCTCCTACAATGAGCAGTTCTTC.

This clonotype was picked up many times. The CDR3 spells CASSQLAGSWNEQFF. In nucleotides, the CDR3 is TGTGCCAGCAGCCAATTGGCGGGATCGTGGAATGAGCAGTTCTTC. The chain couples TRBV3-1 to TRBJ2-1, with a possible D match to TRBD2 (6 bases). The CDR3 length is 15 residues. CDR1 and CDR2 from the germline V gene are LGHDT and YNNKEL (reference sequence). The ends were cut back, 2 bases at V and 7 bases at J, with 15 bases in the middle.

A note on this clonotype: A much more abundant neighbour one base away suggests this may be a read error. J is TRBJ2-1 and V is TRBV2, with 7 bases fitting TRBD2. V was pared by 8 bases and J by 5 bases, with 12 bases of the junction left unmatched. CDR1 SNHLY and CDR2 FYNNEI come from the germline V gene. The CDR3 has 15 amino acids. The CDR3 nucleotides read TGTGCCAGCCCCGGCCGAACTAGCGTAGACAATGAGCAGTTCTTC. This gives the protein CASPGRTSVDNEQFF.

The gene calls are TRBV11-2 and TRBJ2-5, with 9 bases lining up with TRBD2. Germline loops: CDR1 SGHAT, CDR2 FQNNGV. The CDR3 length is 18 residues. Trimming took 3 bases from V and 2 from J; bases not matched to a gene: 13. The CDR3 bases are TGTGCCAGCAGCTTTTCCCTCTCTAGCGGGACCCGGCAAGAGACCCAGTACTTC. It yields the protein CASSFSLSSGTRQETQYF.

This clonotype occurred many times. The J gene is TRBJ2-1, the V gene TRBV5-1; TRBD2 is a possible D gene (5 bases). Germline CDR1 SGHRS, CDR2 YFSETQ. CDR3 length: 14 amino acids. V was trimmed by 0 bases and J by 12 bases, leaving 16 bases between them. The CDR3 protein is CASSLDPAGVAQFF. CDR3 DNA: TGCGCCAGCAGCTTGGATCCCGCGGGCGTCGCGCAGTTCTTC.

The chain carries TRBV6-1 and TRBJ1-6; TRBD1 is a possible D gene (6 bases). Germline lookup yields CDR1 MNHNS and CDR2 SASEGT. V lost 5 bases and J lost 6, with 17 bases in between. This CDR3 contains 16 residues. The CDR3 DNA reads as TGTGCCAGCAGTTCCCTTGGGGGCGCCGGTAATTCACCCCTCCACTTT. Translated: CASSSLGGAGNSPLHF.

A few counts support this clonotype. V and J are TRBV20-1 and TRBJ2-5, with D perhaps TRBD1 (5 bases). V lost 2 bases, J lost 7 bases, and 11 bases lay in between. Germline V CDR1 and CDR2: DFQATT, SNEGSKA (reference sequence). CDR3 size: 12 residues. CDR3 sequence (DNA): TGCAGTGCTAGAATCAGGGTGGGGACCCAGTACTTC. The encoded protein is CSARIRVGTQYF.

This clonotype was detected many times. The chain combines TRBV12-3 or TRBV12-4 with TRBJ2-1; 9 positions agree with TRBD2. This CDR3 has 15 residues. With V trimmed by 7 bases and J by 4 bases, 8 bases remained unmatched. The CDR3 nucleotides read TGTGCCAGCAAGGGGGCGGGAGGGCCTTACAATGAGCAGTTCTTC. Protein: CASKGAGGPYNEQFF.